This T cell receptor (beta chain) was found in a study of cytomegalovirus exposure and HLA in healthy donors. Regarding the study as a whole: Overall, around 160 TCR beta chains were annotated as cytomegalovirus-associated.

Germline values: CDR1 LNHDA, CDR2 SQIVND (reference sequence). The CDR3 extends over 16 amino acids. With V trimmed by 5 bases and J by 0 bases, 7 bases remained unmatched. Amplification used 60 Vbeta primers and 13 Jbeta primers. Measured with immunoSEQ multiplex PCR; TCRdb has only the in-frame clones, and not every one. The sample yields about 55,000 clones, 75% to 80% seen once. This clone has just one count. Its cognate antigen is unknown. V is TRBV19 and J is TRBJ2-3; 8 nucleotides align to TRBD2. Input material: PBMCs. The TCR was taken from a female donor in good health and CMV-seronegative. The CDR3: CASSAGLGVSTDTQYF. CDR3 coding DNA: TGTGCCAGTAGTGCGGGACTAGGTGTTAGCACAGATACGCAGTATTTT.